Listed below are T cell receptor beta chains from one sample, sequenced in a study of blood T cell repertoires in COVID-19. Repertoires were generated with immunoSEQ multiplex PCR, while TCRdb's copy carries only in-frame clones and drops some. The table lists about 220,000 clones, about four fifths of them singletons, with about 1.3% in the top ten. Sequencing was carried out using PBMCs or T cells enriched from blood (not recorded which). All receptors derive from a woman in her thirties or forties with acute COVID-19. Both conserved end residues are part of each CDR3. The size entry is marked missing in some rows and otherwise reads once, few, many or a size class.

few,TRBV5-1,CASSLQRAPYEQYF
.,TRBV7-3,CASSLTGSLGGEQFF
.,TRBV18,CASSPDSDNYGYTF
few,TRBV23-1,CASSPGGWEQYF
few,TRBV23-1,CASSHMGLNTF
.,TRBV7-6,CASSLAVREAHSSYNEQFF
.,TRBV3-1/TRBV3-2,CASSRAGLAGVQETQYF
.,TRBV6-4,CASSERGGDTEAFF
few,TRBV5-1,CASSSNYEQYF
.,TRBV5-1,CASSLNRGTRSSGNTIYF
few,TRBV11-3,CASSLGQGRTGELFF
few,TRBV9,CASRDIANRYGYTF
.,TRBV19,CASSTGGYTEAFF
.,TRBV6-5,CASQTGWNQPQHF
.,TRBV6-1,CASSEAYRASYEQYF
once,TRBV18,CASSPLPMTGTSTDTQYF
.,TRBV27,CASSQTYRDSSGELFF
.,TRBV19,CASKPDRGTRNGYTF
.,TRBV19,CASSIGAGGGPTGELFF
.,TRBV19,CASTSGQGVSSAEAFF
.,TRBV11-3,CASSRRLAGGIDTQYF
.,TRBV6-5,CASSPGTGEYEQYF
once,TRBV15,CATSSGTSGLAGELFF
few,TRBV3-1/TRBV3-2,CASSRGIGSNQPQHF
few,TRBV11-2,CASSAVGGELTRGYTF
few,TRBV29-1,CSAVKRDKNTGELFF
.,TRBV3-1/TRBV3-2,CASSRAQGRAGEKLFF
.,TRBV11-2,CASRPTATNEKLFF
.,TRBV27,CASSLSQSSYEQYF